This T cell receptor (beta chain) was identified in a study of early T cells in non-severe SARS-CoV-2 infection. Overall study context: Sequencing was performed on bulk RNA from unsorted whole blood, leaving chains unpaired. Points from the study as a whole: Matching results from VDJdb favored anti-spike CD8 responses, leaving private and CD4 specificities undetected.

Individually, cDNA molecules had unique molecular identifiers attached to them. Each CDR3 protein is one row after TCRdb ran MiXCR on the 5' RACE reads. The sample comprises roughly 63,000 distinct CDR3 sequences, over 10% of which are singletons, and around 4.5% rests with the top ten. This clonotype was seen repeatedly, ten times or more. Its antigen remains unknown. Trimming pared 3 bases from V and 6 bases from J, leaving 14 bases between. The CDR3 consists of 15 residues. Germline values: CDR1 WSHSY, CDR2 SAAADI. Input material: whole blood. This clonotype was obtained from an adult who was a healthcare worker with PCR-confirmed SARS-CoV-2 infection or an uninfected control (not recorded which). This chain links TRBV10-2 with TRBJ2-2, with unresolved D. The CDR3 reads CASSETTGWSGELFF. The CDR3 region has the DNA TGCGCCAGCAGTGAAACAACGGGCTGGTCCGGGGAGCTGTTTTTT.